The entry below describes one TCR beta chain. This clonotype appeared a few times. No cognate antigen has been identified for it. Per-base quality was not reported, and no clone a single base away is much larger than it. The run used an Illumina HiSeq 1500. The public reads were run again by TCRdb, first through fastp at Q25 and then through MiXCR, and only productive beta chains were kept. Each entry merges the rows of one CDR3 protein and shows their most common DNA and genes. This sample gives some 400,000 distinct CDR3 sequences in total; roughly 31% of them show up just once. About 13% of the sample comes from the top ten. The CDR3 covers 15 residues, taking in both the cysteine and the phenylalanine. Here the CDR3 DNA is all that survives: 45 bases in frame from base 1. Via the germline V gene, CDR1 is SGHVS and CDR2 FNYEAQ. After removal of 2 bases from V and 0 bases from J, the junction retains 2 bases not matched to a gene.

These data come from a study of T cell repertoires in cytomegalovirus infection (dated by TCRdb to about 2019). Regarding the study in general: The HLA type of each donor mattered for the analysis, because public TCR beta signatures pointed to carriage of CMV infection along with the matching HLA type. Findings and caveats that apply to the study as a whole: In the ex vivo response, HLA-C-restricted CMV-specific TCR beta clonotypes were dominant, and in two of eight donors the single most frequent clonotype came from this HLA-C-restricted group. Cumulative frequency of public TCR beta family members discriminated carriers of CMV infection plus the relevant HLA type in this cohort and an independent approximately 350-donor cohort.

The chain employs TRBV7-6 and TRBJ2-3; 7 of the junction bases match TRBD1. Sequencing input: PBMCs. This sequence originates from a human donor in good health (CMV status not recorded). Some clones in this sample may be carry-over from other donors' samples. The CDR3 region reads CASSLKGASTDTQYF. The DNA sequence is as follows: TGTGCCAGCAGCTTAAAGGGGGCGAGCACAGATACGCAGTATTTT.